Listed below are T cell receptor beta chains from one sample, sequenced in a study of T cells in Graves' hyperthyroidism and ophthalmopathy. TCRdb reanalysed the multiplex PCR reads using MiXCR and keeps one entry per CDR3 protein. The sample yields 700,000 or so distinct CDR3 sequences, roughly 17% seen once. Material for sequencing was blood. The receptors were sampled from a man aged 18 to 30 with Graves' hyperthyroidism. Both conserved end residues are part of each CDR3. The D gene is left open where the match is weak. Rows give clone size only sometimes, using once, few, many, or a class for an expanded clone.

>many|-|TRBV28|TRBJ2-1
TGTGCCAGCAGTCAAAATATGGGGGCTTACAATGAGCAGTTCTTC
CASSQNMGAYNEQFF
>few|-|TRBV12-3/TRBV12-4|TRBJ1-1
TGTGCCAGCAGTGGCCGGGACTGGGCTTATGGTGAAGCTTTCTTT
CASSGRDWAYGEAFF
>few|-|TRBV9|TRBJ1-4
TGTGCCAGCAGCGTAGGCCCGGGAAATGAAAAACTGTTTTTT
CASSVGPGNEKLFF
>-|TRBD2|TRBV29-1|TRBJ2-1
TGCAGCGTAGCCCCGCTCAGCGGGAGGGGGGATGAGCAGTTCTTC
CSVAPLSGRGDEQFF
>few|-|TRBV5-6|TRBJ1-5
TGTGCCAGCAGCTTGGGGGTAGGGATGAGGCAGCCCCAGCATTTT
CASSLGVGMRQPQHF
>few|-|TRBV11-1|TRBJ2-5
TGTGCCAGCAGCTTGGCGCAGATCCAAGAGACCCAGTACTTC
CASSLAQIQETQYF
>many|TRBD1|TRBV10-3|TRBJ2-7
TGTGCCATCAGTGGACCCCGGGTGGGGACAGTCTCCTACGAGCAGTACTTC
CAISGPRVGTVSYEQYF
>-|-|TRBV20-1|TRBJ2-2
TGCAGTGCCCCTTCCCCGGGATTAAGCACCGGGGAGCTGTTTTTT
CSAPSPGLSTGELFF
>-|-|TRBV11-2|TRBJ2-2
TGTGCCAGCAGCTACAGCGGATCGAACACCGGGGAGCTGTTTTTT
CASSYSGSNTGELFF
>few|TRBD1|TRBV29-1|TRBJ2-1
TGCAGCTCTGGGGGGCAGGGGGCAGGGAATGAGCAGTTCTTC
CSSGGQGAGNEQFF
>many|-|TRBV28|TRBJ1-1
TGTGCCAGCAGTTTATCCTCAGACAGGAACACTGAAGCTTTCTTT
CASSLSSDRNTEAFF
>-|TRBD1|TRBV11-3|TRBJ1-6
TGTGCCAGCAGTTGGGACAGAGAGAATTCACCCCTCCACTTT
CASSWDRENSPLHF
>-|-|TRBV28|TRBJ2-5
TGTGCCAGCAGTTTCATCGGGGGTTTGCAAGAGACCCAGTACTTC
CASSFIGGLQETQYF
>-|TRBD1|TRBV10-3|TRBJ2-3
TGTGCCATCAGGGGGACAGGGGCCGGCACAGATACGCAGTATTTT
CAIRGTGAGTDTQYF
>many|-|TRBV18|TRBJ2-2
TGTGCCAGCTCCCCTCAGACCGGGGAGCTGTTTTTT
CASSPQTGELFF
>few|-|TRBV20-1|TRBJ2-5
TGCAGTGCTAGGGATCTTCAGGGAGAAGAGACCCAGTACTTC
CSARDLQGEETQYF
>many|TRBD2|TRBV2|TRBJ2-7
TGTGCCAGCAGTGAAAGGACTAGCGGCCCTTACGAGCAGTACTTC
CASSERTSGPYEQYF
>few|-|TRBV19|TRBJ2-1
TGTGCCAGTAGTATGGGTGCGTACAATGAGCAGTTCTTC
CASSMGAYNEQFF
>many|-|TRBV2|TRBJ1-2
TGTGCCAGCAGACGGACAGCGGGCGGGTATGGCTACACCTTC
CASRRTAGGYGYTF
>many|-|TRBV7-9|TRBJ1-3
TGTGCCAGCAGCTTGGGTCAGCCTGGAAACACCATATATTTT
CASSLGQPGNTIYF
>many|-|TRBV7-9|TRBJ2-4
TGTGCCAGCAGCTTAGCGGAGGGAGACATTCAGTACTTC
CASSLAEGDIQYF
>-|-|TRBV28|TRBJ2-7
TGTGCCAGCAGTTCGGGACACAACTACGGGCAGTACTTC
CASSSGHNYGQYF
>many|-|TRBV5-1|TRBJ2-2
TGCGCCAGCAGCTCCGGTGATAGCGGTACAGCAGTGAACACCGGGGAGCTGTTTTTT
CASSSGDSGTAVNTGELFF
>many|TRBD1|TRBV12-3/TRBV12-4|TRBJ2-7
TGTGCCAGCAGTTACCTCGGACAGGGCTACGAGCAGTACTTC
CASSYLGQGYEQYF
>-|-|TRBV7-9|TRBJ2-1
TGTGCCACCCTGCCAGGTACCCGGCTGATGCGTGAGCAGTTCTTC
CATLPGTRLMREQFF
>-|-|TRBV19|TRBJ1-1
TGTGCCAGTAGTATAGCAGGGAGCACTGAAGCTTTCTTT
CASSIAGSTEAFF
>-|-|TRBV20-1|TRBJ2-2
TGCAGTGCTCTCCGGGCGAACACCAGGGAGCTGTTTTTT
CSALRANTRELFF
>many|-|TRBV6-6|TRBJ1-5
TGTGCCAGCAGTTACGGGACGGTGAGCAATCAGCCCCAGCATTTT
CASSYGTVSNQPQHF
>many|TRBD1|TRBV7-9|TRBJ2-7
TGTGCCAGCAGCTTGGGACAGCGACCCTACGAGCAGTACTTC
CASSLGQRPYEQYF
>many|-|TRBV2|TRBJ2-7
TGTGCCAGCAGTGGGCAGATCTCCTACGAGCAGTACTTC
CASSGQISYEQYF
>many|TRBD2|TRBV2|TRBJ2-1
TGTGCCAGCTGCCTCCTCGGACAGCGACTAGCGGGAGCCAGTTACAATGAGCAGTTCTTC
CASCLLGQRLAGASYNEQFF